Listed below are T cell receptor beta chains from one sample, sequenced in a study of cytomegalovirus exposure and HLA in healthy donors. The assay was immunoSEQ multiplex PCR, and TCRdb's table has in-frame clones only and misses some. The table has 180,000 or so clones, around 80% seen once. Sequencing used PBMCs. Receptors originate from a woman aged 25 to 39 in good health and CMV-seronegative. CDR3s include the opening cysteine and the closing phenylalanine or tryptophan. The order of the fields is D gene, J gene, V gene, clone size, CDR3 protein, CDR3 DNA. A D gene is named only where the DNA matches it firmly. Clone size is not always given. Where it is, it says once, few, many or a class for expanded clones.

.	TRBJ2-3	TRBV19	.	CASSASGIISGTDTQYF	TGTGCCAGTAGTGCGTCAGGGATAATCTCGGGCACAGATACGCAGTATTTT
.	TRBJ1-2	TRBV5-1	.	CASSLDRAANYGYTF	TGCGCCAGCAGCTTGGACAGGGCGGCTAACTATGGCTACACCTTC
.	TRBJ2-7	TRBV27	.	CASSFGGRGYEQYF	TGTGCCAGCAGTTTCGGGGGTAGGGGCTACGAGCAGTACTTC
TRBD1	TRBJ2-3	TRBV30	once	CAWSVRYRTGRPDTQYF	TGTGCCTGGAGTGTACGATATAGGACAGGGCGGCCAGATACGCAGTATTTT
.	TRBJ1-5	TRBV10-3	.	CAVGVKGNQPQHF	TGTGCCGTCGGGGTCAAGGGCAATCAGCCCCAGCATTTT
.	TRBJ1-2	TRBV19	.	CASSSGYSYGYTF	TGTGCCAGTAGTTCAGGGTACTCCTATGGCTACACCTTC
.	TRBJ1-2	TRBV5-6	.	CASSFTGTTYGYTF	TGTGCCAGCAGCTTTACAGGGACCACCTATGGCTACACCTTC
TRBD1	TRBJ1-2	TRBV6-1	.	CASSEIRGGRLANYGYTF	TGTGCCAGCAGTGAAATAAGAGGGGGCAGACTAGCTAACTATGGCTACACCTTC
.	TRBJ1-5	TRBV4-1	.	CASSQEAVDNQPQHF	TGCGCCAGCAGCCAAGAGGCGGTCGATAATCAGCCCCAGCATTTT
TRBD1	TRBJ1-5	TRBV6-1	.	CASSDRDRGNQPQHF	TGTGCCAGCAGTGACAGGGACAGGGGTAATCAGCCCCAGCATTTT
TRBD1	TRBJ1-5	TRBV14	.	CASSRDRGQPQHF	TGTGCCAGCAGCCGGGACAGGGGCCAGCCCCAGCATTTT
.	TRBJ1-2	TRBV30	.	CAWSRVANYGYTF	TGTGCCTGGAGCAGGGTCGCTAACTATGGCTACACCTTC
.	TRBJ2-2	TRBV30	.	CAWTPGLLGAGELFF	TGTGCCTGGACACCCGGTCTCCTAGGCGCCGGGGAGCTGTTTTTT
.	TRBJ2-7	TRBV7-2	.	CASSLASFRVQYF	TGTGCCAGCAGCTTAGCGAGTTTCCGTGTGCAGTACTTC
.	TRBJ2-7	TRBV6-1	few	CASSEEGLPYEQYF	TGTGCCAGCAGTGAAGAGGGGCTACCCTACGAGCAGTACTTC
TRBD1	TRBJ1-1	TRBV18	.	CASSPQRQGGTEAFF	TGTGCCAGCTCACCACAGAGGCAGGGGGGCACTGAAGCTTTCTTT
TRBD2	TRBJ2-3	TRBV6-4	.	CASSDSATSGGTDTQYF	TGTGCCAGCAGTGACTCCGCGACTAGCGGGGGTACAGATACGCAGTATTTT
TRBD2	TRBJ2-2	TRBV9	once	CASSVGMSGGAPGELFF	TGTGCCAGCAGCGTGGGGATGAGCGGGGGGGCTCCCGGGGAGCTGTTTTTT
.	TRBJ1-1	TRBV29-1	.	CSALADLNTEAFF	TGCAGCGCCCTCGCGGATTTGAACACTGAAGCTTTCTTT
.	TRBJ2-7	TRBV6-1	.	CASSDSGRREQYF	TGTGCCAGCAGTGATTCTGGCAGGCGCGAGCAGTACTTC
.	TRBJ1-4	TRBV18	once	CASSPLETTNEKLFF	TGTGCCAGCTCACCTCTAGAGACAACTAATGAAAAACTGTTTTTT
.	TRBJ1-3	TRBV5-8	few	CASSLSHLALSGNTIYF	TGTGCCAGCAGCTTGTCGCACCTAGCCCTCTCTGGAAACACCATATATTTT
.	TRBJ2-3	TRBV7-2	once	CASSLDRSTDTQYF	TGTGCCAGCAGCTTAGACAGAAGCACAGATACGCAGTATTTT
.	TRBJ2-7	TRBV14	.	CASSQEQGGIYEQYF	TGTGCCAGCAGCCAAGAACAGGGTGGGATCTACGAGCAGTACTTC
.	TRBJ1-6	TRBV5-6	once	CASSLLQGLSYNSPLHF	TGTGCCAGCAGCTTGCTCCAGGGGTTATCCTATAATTCACCCCTCCACTTT
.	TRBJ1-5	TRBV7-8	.	CASSSQGNQPQHF	TGTGCCAGCAGCTCCCAGGGTAATCAGCCCCAGCATTTT
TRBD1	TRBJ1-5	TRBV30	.	CASGTGGNQPQHF	TGTGCCTCCGGGACAGGGGGCAATCAGCCCCAGCATTTT